Listed below are T cell receptor beta chains from one sample, sequenced in a study of metastatic and nonmetastatic thyroid tumors. TCRdb redid the clone calls on the PCR reads using MiXCR. The profile shows under 20,000 clones, approximately 24% of them singletons. Sequenced sample: tumor tissue. The receptor source for this set is a female donor with papillary thyroid cancer or a benign thyroid nodule (not recorded which). Some clones in this sample may be carry-over from other donors' samples. The CDR3 runs from the conserved cysteine through the conserved F or W. A D gene is named only where the DNA matches it firmly. Clone size, where shown, is once, few, many, or a class for clones that have expanded.

-,TRBV5-4,TRBJ2-7,TRBD1,16,CASSLGGTGVPYEQYF,TGCGCCAGCAGCTTGGGGGGGACAGGGGTACCCTACGAGCAGTACTTC
few,TRBV6-4,TRBJ2-7,TRBD1,15,CASSTQGTGGYEQYF,TGTGCCAGCAGTACCCAAGGGACAGGGGGTTACGAGCAGTACTTC
few,TRBV6-1,TRBJ1-1,-,11,CASSAGAQAFF,TGTGCCAGCAGTGCAGGGGCGCAGGCTTTCTTT
-,TRBV20-1,TRBJ2-3,TRBD2,18,CSARGDISPAGVPDTQYF,TGCAGTGCTAGAGGGGACATCAGTCCAGCGGGAGTGCCAGATACGCAGTATTTT
-,TRBV7-9,TRBJ2-7,-,13,CASSLGQSCEQYF,TGTGCCAGCAGCTTGGGTCAGTCCTGCGAGCAGTACTTC
many,TRBV30,TRBJ2-3,-,13,CAWSLALTDTQYF,TGTGCCTGGAGTTTAGCCCTCACAGATACGCAGTATTTT
many,TRBV12-3/TRBV12-4,TRBJ1-2,-,14,CASSLWARGDGYTF,TGTGCCAGCAGTTTATGGGCTCGGGGGGATGGCTACACCTTC
few,TRBV20-1,TRBJ1-1,-,15,CSASRTDSFFNEAFF,TGCAGTGCCTCACGCACGGACAGTTTTTTTAACGAGGCTTTCTTT
medium-sized,TRBV3-1,TRBJ2-7,TRBD1,16,CASSRGQGAFHYEQYF,TGTGCCAGCAGCCGGGGACAGGGGGCATTCCACTACGAGCAGTACTTC
many,TRBV4-1,TRBJ2-3,-,15,CASSQEVQGPDTQYF,TGCGCCAGCAGCCAAGAAGTGCAGGGTCCAGATACGCAGTATTTT
many,TRBV13,TRBJ2-5,TRBD1,14,CASSLLDREETQYF,TGTGCCAGCAGCTTACTGGACAGGGAAGAGACCCAGTACTTC
medium-sized,TRBV6-5,TRBJ1-6,-,15,CASSYSGQGGSPLHF,TGTGCCAGCAGTTACTCGGGCCAGGGAGGCTCACCCCTCCACTTT
many,TRBV6-4,TRBJ2-1,TRBD2,19,CASSDRREGNWEGKNEQFF,TGTGCCAGCAGTGATCGTCGGGAGGGAAACTGGGAGGGAAAGAATGAGCAGTTCTTC
-,TRBV11-2,TRBJ1-1,TRBD1,13,CASSFDRAGGAFF,TGTGCCAGCAGCTTCGACAGGGCTGGTGGAGCTTTCTTT
medium-sized,TRBV12-3/TRBV12-4,TRBJ1-1,-,14,CASSSPGGSTEAFF,TGTGCCAGCAGCTCTCCTGGTGGTAGCACTGAAGCTTTCTTT
-,TRBV6-2/TRBV6-3,TRBJ1-1,-,15,CASSYGQGMNTEAFF,TGTGCCAGCAGTTACGGTCAGGGGATGAACACTGAAGCTTTCTTT
-,TRBV7-9,TRBJ1-2,-,12,CASSLDPALVTF,TGTGCCAGCAGCTTAGACCCAGCTTTGGTCACCTTC
many,TRBV10-2,TRBJ1-2,TRBD1,16,CASSDIFRQGGYGYTF,TGCGCCAGCAGTGATATTTTCCGACAGGGTGGCTATGGCTACACCTTC
many,TRBV7-6,TRBJ1-4,-,14,CASSLGGTNEKLFF,TGTGCCAGCAGCTTAGGGGGAACTAATGAAAAACTGTTTTTT
many,TRBV6-6,TRBJ1-4,-,15,CASSYKGRVDEKLFF,TGTGCCAGCAGTTACAAAGGCAGGGTAGACGAAAAACTGTTTTTT
few,TRBV7-6,TRBJ2-7,-,12,CASSFSAYEQYF,TGTGCCAGCAGCTTTTCAGCGTACGAGCAGTACTTC
many,TRBV6-1,TRBJ2-1,-,16,CASSRVAINVVYEQFF,TGTGCCAGCAGTCGAGTGGCGATAAACGTGGTCTATGAGCAGTTCTTC
medium-sized,TRBV27,TRBJ1-2,-,15,CASSSPGMEGDGYTF,TGTGCCAGCAGTTCCCCGGGAATGGAGGGGGATGGCTACACCTTC
-,TRBV6-2/TRBV6-3,TRBJ2-2,-,17,CASSYSRAGPDTWELFF,TGTGCCAGCAGTTACTCCCGAGCGGGTCCAGACACCTGGGAGCTGTTTTTT
many,TRBV7-2,TRBJ2-1,TRBD2,21,CASSLAKKGLAGGRNRDEQFF,TGTGCCAGCAGCTTAGCGAAAAAGGGACTAGCGGGGGGGCGCAATCGGGATGAGCAGTTCTTC
many,TRBV7-9,TRBJ2-5,-,14,CASSPRSGRETQYF,TGTGCCAGCAGCCCCAGGTCGGGACGGGAGACCCAGTACTTC
many,TRBV19,TRBJ2-7,TRBD1,13,CASSPRQGTEQYF,TGTGCCAGTAGTCCCCGACAGGGAACCGAGCAGTACTTC
many,TRBV4-2,TRBJ2-3,-,16,CASTTLLRGGADTQYF,TGTGCCAGCACCACCCTTCTAAGGGGGGGCGCAGATACGCAGTATTTT
few,TRBV12-5,TRBJ2-5,-,11,CASGFQGTHYF,TGTGCTAGTGGTTTTCAAGGGACCCATTACTTC
many,TRBV19,TRBJ1-2,-,14,CASSPTPSNYGYTF,TGTGCCAGTAGTCCGACCCCCTCTAACTATGGCTACACCTTC
many,TRBV6-4,TRBJ2-5,TRBD2,15,CASSDSTSGQETQYF,TGTGCCAGCAGTGACTCGACTAGCGGCCAAGAGACCCAGTACTTC
-,TRBV20-1,TRBJ1-1,-,12,CSAPLGNTEAFF,TGCAGTGCCCCCCTGGGCAACACTGAAGCTTTCTTT
many,TRBV5-4,TRBJ1-2,-,13,CASSFPQERGYTF,TGTGCCAGCAGCTTTCCACAGGAGAGGGGCTACACCTTC
few,TRBV6-2/TRBV6-3,TRBJ1-1,TRBD1,16,CASSPRQGAWNTEAFF,TGTGCCAGCAGTCCCAGGCAGGGGGCTTGGAACACTGAAGCTTTCTTT
few,TRBV12-3/TRBV12-4,TRBJ2-3,-,15,CASRPHRGSRDTQYF,TGTGCCAGCAGACCCCACAGAGGGAGCAGGGATACGCAGTATTTT
many,TRBV20-1,TRBJ1-1,TRBD1,13,CSADTGTGLEAFF,TGCAGTGCTGACACCGGGACAGGGCTTGAAGCTTTCTTT
-,TRBV24-1,TRBJ2-1,-,17,CATSDFLCGIRYNEQFF,TGTGCCACCAGTGATTTTCTGTGCGGGATAAGGTACAATGAGCAGTTCTTC
-,TRBV7-6,TRBJ1-5,-,16,CASSSGTGAGNQPQHF,TGTGCCAGCAGTTCAGGGACCGGGGCAGGCAATCAGCCCCAGCATTTT
few,TRBV6-1,TRBJ2-7,-,11,CASSTTYEQYF,TGTGCCAGCAGTACAACCTACGAGCAGTACTTC
-,TRBV12-1,TRBJ2-7,-,12,CASSSLSYEQYF,TGTGCCAGCAGCTCCCTATCCTACGAGCAGTACTTC
many,TRBV9,TRBJ2-2,-,16,CASSGPGARHTGELFF,TGTGCCAGCAGCGGGCCTGGGGCCCGACACACCGGGGAGCTGTTTTTT
-,TRBV7-3,TRBJ1-4,-,13,CASSFREGEKLFF,TGTGCCAGCAGCTTCCGGGAGGGTGAAAAACTGTTTTTT
few,TRBV5-1,TRBJ1-3,-,13,CASSLDFRNTIYF,TGCGCCAGCAGCTTGGATTTTAGAAACACCATATATTTT
many,TRBV13,TRBJ2-1,TRBD2,19,CASSLVPGTSGSSYNEQFF,TGTGCCAGCAGCTTAGTTCCCGGGACTAGCGGGAGCTCCTACAATGAGCAGTTCTTC
few,TRBV19,TRBJ2-5,-,14,CASSPRTVWDTQYF,TGTGCCAGTAGTCCGCGGACAGTGTGGGACACCCAGTACTTC
many,TRBV3-1,TRBJ2-1,TRBD2,15,CASSVGTSGNNEQFF,TGTGCCAGCAGCGTCGGGACTAGCGGGAACAATGAGCAGTTCTTC
many,TRBV9,TRBJ2-3,-,14,CASSVATVVDTQYF,TGTGCCAGCAGCGTAGCGACGGTGGTTGATACGCAGTATTTT
-,TRBV20-1,TRBJ2-1,-,13,CSARGGSYNEQFF,TGCAGTGCTAGGGGGGGCTCCTACAATGAGCAGTTCTTC
-,TRBV20-1,TRBJ2-7,TRBD2,15,CSARGAGVTHYEQYF,TGCAGTGCTAGAGGAGCGGGAGTGACACACTACGAGCAGTACTTC
-,TRBV11-2,TRBJ2-5,-,13,CASSLQGKETQYF,TGTGCCAGCAGTTTACAGGGCAAAGAGACCCAGTACTTC
many,TRBV5-4,TRBJ2-2,TRBD2,20,CASSLRQGRLAAVNTGELFF,TGTGCCAGCAGCTTGAGGCAGGGCAGACTAGCGGCAGTGAACACCGGGGAGCTGTTTTTT